This T cell receptor (beta chain) was found in a study of blood T cell repertoires in COVID-19. This CDR3 spans 16 amino acids. Germline V gene sequence: CDR1 LGHDT, CDR2 YNNKEL (reference sequence). Germline trimming cut 0 bases from V and 7 bases from J; bases unmatched to any gene: 9. Clones were sequenced by immunoSEQ multiplex PCR, and TCRdb holds only the in-frame ones, with some missing. The sample carries about 200,000 clones, 80% to 85% recorded once. This TCR derives from a man in his forties who had recovered from COVID-19. Sequenced: PBMCs or T cells enriched from blood (not recorded which). The chain combines TRBV3-1 (or the pseudogene TRBV3-2) with TRBJ1-2, with 9 bases fitting TRBD1. CDR3 in DNA: TGTGCCAGCAGCCAAGATGGTGCACAGGGGGCGGTTGGCTACACCTTC. This codes for CASSQDGAQGAVGYTF.